The 9 T cell receptor beta chains reported below all come from one sample, sequenced in a study of T cell responses to AZD1222 COVID-19 vaccine (dated by TCRdb to the early 2020s). Library generation was performed with the immunoSEQ multiplex PCR assay. TCRdb mirrors the immuneACCESS table, restricted to in-frame sequences. Some clones are absent from its copies; in checked studies, under half trace to an unresolved V gene, and the reason for the others is unknown. Here the sample has more than 150,000 clones; about 87% occur a single time. Jointly, the top ten make up 8% to 10% of the sample. In the paper's terms, the time point label means: about 28 days (+/-7) after the second vaccine dose. The material was peripheral blood, obtained 28 days after the second AZD1222 dose. The receptors come from an adult who received the AZD1222 COVID-19 vaccine.

The chain has TRBV6-5 and TRBJ1-2; D might be TRBD1 (5 bases). Trimming shortened V by 6 bases and J by 2 bases, and 10 bases separated the two germline ends. From germline, CDR1 is MNHEY and CDR2 SVGAGI. CDR3 size: 13 residues. The CDR3: CASRRQRNYGYTF. CDR3 coding DNA: TGTGCCAGCAGGAGACAGAGGAACTATGGCTACACCTTC.

The chain couples TRBV7-8 to TRBJ2-3, with D maybe TRBD2 (6 bases). The CDR3 runs to 17 residues. Trimming shortened V by 5 bases and J by 3 bases, and 21 bases separated the two germline ends. The V gene's germline CDR1 is SGHVS and CDR2 FQNEAQ. The CDR3 nucleotides are TGTGCCAGCAGCCCCCGGGGAGGCGCTAGCTTTACAGATACGCAGTATTTT. The encoded protein is CASSPRGGASFTDTQYF.

The CDR3, as DNA: TGTGCCAGCAGCTTCACGGGGGGCCAGGGAAACACCATATATTTT. Encoded protein: CASSFTGGQGNTIYF. The chain links TRBV7-9 to TRBJ1-3, with a tentative D call TRBD1 (6 bases). Trimming shortened V by 3 bases and J by 4 bases, and 13 bases separated the two germline ends. This CDR3 spans 15 amino acids. Per germline, CDR1 SEHNR and CDR2 FQNEAQ (reference sequence).

The chain links TRBV28 to TRBJ1-5; 10 bases fit TRBD1. Germline CDR1 and CDR2: MDHEN and SYDVKM. V was pared by 7 bases and J by 4 bases, with 7 bases of the junction left unmatched. CDR3 size: 15 residues. The CDR3 nucleotides read TGTGCCAGCACCGCGGGGGGACAGGGGAATCAGCCCCAGCATTTT. Amino acids: CASTAGGQGNQPQHF.

J is TRBJ2-2 and V is TRBV3-1 (or the pseudogene TRBV3-2), with D hard to call. V lost 1 base to trimming and J lost 3 bases, with 6 bases between them. Germline-derived CDR1 and CDR2 are LGHDT and YNNKEL (reference sequence). There are 14 residues in the CDR3. The CDR3 bases are TGTGCCAGCAGCCAAGCATCGCACACCGGGGAGCTGTTTTTT. Amino acids: CASSQASHTGELFF.

The V gene is TRBV6-5, the J gene TRBJ2-7; 9 nucleotides agree with TRBD1. V gave up 8 bases and J gave up 4 bases; unmatched junction bases: 6. From germline, CDR1 is MNHEY and CDR2 SVGAGI. The CDR3 sequence is 13 residues long. The DNA of the CDR3 is TGTGCCAGCGAACAGGGGGCGCGGTACGAGCAGTACTTC. It translates to CASEQGARYEQYF.

The chain links TRBV14 to TRBJ1-1; D possibly corresponds to TRBD1 (5 bases). Trimming took 1 base from V and 6 from J, leaving 12 bases between them. From germline, CDR1 is SGHDN and CDR2 FVKESK. This CDR3 contains 14 residues. In DNA form, the CDR3 reads TGTGCCAGCAGCCAAGTGGGGACGAGGGCTGAAGCTTTCTTT. It yields the protein CASSQVGTRAEAFF.

The chain recombines TRBV5-1 with TRBJ2-7; D call uncertain. This CDR3 has 15 amino acids. Trimming removed 0 bases at V and 5 bases at J, with 15 bases between. CDR1 is SGHRS, CDR2 YFSETQ, per germline. In DNA, the CDR3 is TGCGCCAGCAGCTTGGCCTCAGGTGCAAGGCACGAGCAGTACTTC. This sequence encodes CASSLASGARHEQYF.

This clone was recorded only once. The rearrangement joins TRBV12-5 to TRBJ2-7, with 12 bases matching TRBD2. In germline, CDR1 is LGHNT, CDR2 FRNRAP. The CDR3 extends over 18 amino acids. The trim removed 0 bases at V and 4 bases at J, leaving 10 bases unmatched. The CDR3 is CASGLVWASGRAGYEQYF. In DNA, the CDR3 is TGTGCTAGTGGTTTGGTATGGGCTAGCGGGAGGGCCGGGTACGAGCAGTACTTC.